This T cell receptor beta chain is from a study of shared clonotypes between healthy human individuals. Overall study results and limits: Clonotype sharing among donors was expected to depend on sequencing depth. When compared with the clonotypes that were shared by all four sorted-subset donors, the non-shared clonotypes turned out to have lower generation probabilities.

Genomic DNA of each subset was evenly split across several immunoSEQ plates. TCRdb's table, derived via immunoSEQ multiplex PCR, lists solely in-frame clones and lacks some. The sample records approximately 2.4 million clones, almost 96% being singletons. This CDR3 has 13 residues. Per the germline V gene, CDR1 is SNHLY and CDR2 is FYNNEI. V was shortened by 7 bases and J by 1 base, with 11 bases between the two germline ends. Remarks on this clone: Antigen: not known.

Sequenced input: naive CD4+ T cells sorted from blood. Noted subset: CD45RA+ positively selected. The clonotype originates from a man younger than 35 in good health. The J gene is TRBJ2-7, the V gene TRBV2; D remains unclear. CDR3 protein: CASTEQPSYEQYF. CDR3 DNA: TGTGCCAGCACCGAACAGCCGTCCTACGAGCAGTACTTC.